Listed here are 20 T cell receptor beta chains from one sample, sequenced in a study of T-cell memory formation after mild COVID-19. In TCRdb, the 5' RACE reads were re-called with MiXCR into one record per CDR3 protein. The table records 390,000 or so distinct CDR3 sequences, roughly 15% of them present only once. The sample taken for sequencing was PBMCs or a T cell subset sorted from them (not recorded which). The receptor source for this set is a man younger than 30 who had mild COVID-19 (a few samples of this study predate the infection). Cell type and time point are not known.

On this clonotype itself: A read error is possible here, since a much larger clone lies one base away. The chain couples TRBV9 to TRBJ2-2; D is undetermined. Germline V gene lookup returns CDR1 SGDLS and CDR2 YYNGEE. Trimming pared 2 bases from V and 7 bases from J, leaving 6 bases between. This CDR3 spans 12 amino acids. CDR3 amino acids: CASSVYIGELFF. The CDR3 DNA reads TGTGCCAGCAGCGTGTATATCGGGGAGCTGTTTTTT.

This chain uses TRBV4-2 with TRBJ1-5; 7 bases fit TRBD1. The CDR3 consists of 16 residues. Germline CDR1 is LGHNA and CDR2 is YNFKEQ. V was clipped by 4 bases and J by 3 bases; unmatched bases: 9. The CDR3 DNA follows: TGTGCCAGCAGCCCCTTGGACAGGCCGAACAATCAGCCCCAGCATTTT. Amino acids: CASSPLDRPNNQPQHF.

The J gene is TRBJ2-7, the V gene TRBV4-3; 9 positions agree with TRBD1. Germline CDR1 reads LGHNA; CDR2 reads YSLEER. The ends lost 3 bases at V and 1 base at J; junction bases unmatched: 10. The CDR3 extends over 17 amino acids. The CDR3 here is CASSHPGGTGRSYEQYV. The CDR3 DNA is TGCGCCAGCAGCCACCCCGGCGGGACAGGGAGATCCTACGAGCAGTACGTC.

This clonotype was observed a few times. V and J are TRBV4-3 and TRBJ2-3; TRBD2 aligns across 7 bases. This CDR3 has 16 amino acids. With 1 base clipped from V and 5 bases from J, the junction kept 9 bases outside the gene matches. Germline lookup yields CDR1 LGHNA and CDR2 YSLEER. The CDR3 reads CASSQGGGPSLDTQYF. The CDR3 DNA reads TGCGCCAGCAGCCAAGGGGGAGGGCCTTCCTTAGATACGCAGTATTTT.

This clonotype was seen many times. The chain links TRBV18 to TRBJ2-3; D possibly corresponds to TRBD2 (5 bases). The germline V gene encodes CDR1 KGHSH and CDR2 LQKENI. The CDR3 runs to 13 residues. Trimming took 2 bases from V and 5 from J, leaving 8 bases between them. CDR3: CASSPSGRDTQYF. In DNA, the CDR3 is TGTGCCAGCTCACCATCGGGAAGAGATACGCAGTATTTT.

This chain's CDR3 is CASSNRQGYEQYF. The DNA of the CDR3 is TGTGCCAGCAGTAACCGGCAGGGCTACGAGCAGTACTTC. V usage is TRBV12-3 or TRBV12-4 and J usage is TRBJ2-7, with D possibly being TRBD1 (5 bases). The V end was cut by 5 bases, the J end by 3 bases, with 11 bases between. The CDR3 has 13 residues.

This rearrangement joins TRBV7-9 to TRBJ1-2, with no clear D. The CDR3 totals 13 residues. The V gene lost 3 bases and the J gene lost 6 bases, with 11 bases spanning the gap. Germline V gene lookup returns CDR1 SEHNR and CDR2 FQNEAQ (reference sequence). The chain's CDR3 is CASSFSERDGYTF. CDR3 nucleotide sequence: TGTGCCAGCAGCTTCTCCGAACGGGATGGCTACACCTTC.

This clonotype occurred a few times. The chain employs TRBV20-1 and TRBJ2-4; D gene uncertain. CDR1 is DFQATT, CDR2 SNEGSKA, per germline (reference sequence). Trimming pared 1 base from V and 0 bases from J, leaving 4 bases between. This CDR3 has 13 amino acids. The CDR3 spells CSARVLAKNIQYF. The CDR3 coding sequence is TGCAGTGCTAGAGTTCTAGCCAAAAACATTCAGTACTTC.

The CDR3 protein is CASSYSTSLNYGYTF. CDR3 coding DNA: TGTGCCAGCAGTTACTCGACCAGTCTCAACTATGGCTACACCTTC. The chain carries TRBV6-5 and TRBJ1-2; no clear D gene. Trimming shortened V by 0 bases and J by 2 bases, and 10 bases separated the two germline ends. The germline V gene has CDR1 MNHEY and CDR2 SVGAGI. This CDR3 region has 15 residues.

This clonotype was detected a few times. The rearrangement joins TRBV14 to TRBJ2-1; unclear D gene. Germline V gene lookup returns CDR1 SGHDN and CDR2 FVKESK. The CDR3 has 15 residues. V was cut by 4 bases and J by 9 bases, with 19 bases left in between. DNA for the CDR3: TGTGCCAGCAGCCCCTTGTCCGACCGCCTGGGTGAGCAGTTCTTC. This sequence encodes CASSPLSDRLGEQFF.

This clonotype has only a few counts. Here the CDR3 omits its conserved ending phenylalanine or tryptophan, so a read error is the likely source. The limits of the CDR3 on the DNA are not certain, so only TCRdb's listed CDR3 is given. The chain couples TRBV23-1 to TRBJ2-7; the table's D call, TRBD1, has no DNA check behind it. TRBV23-1 is identified as an open reading frame with a role that is uncertain. Termini included, the CDR3 measures 11 amino acids. CDR3 region: CASRSRRPAVL.

This clonotype was seen only a few times. This rearrangement joins TRBV5-1 to TRBJ2-3, with 8 bases identical to TRBD1. The length of the CDR3 is 15 residues. The junction had 4 bases not matched to a gene; V was cut back by 4 bases and J by 0 bases. In germline, CDR1 is SGHRS, CDR2 YFSETQ. This chain's CDR3 is CASSHRGASTDTQYF. Here the CDR3 DNA reads TGCGCCAGCAGCCACAGGGGGGCTAGCACAGATACGCAGTATTTT.

A few counts support this clonotype. The chain has TRBV7-2 and TRBJ1-2; perhaps TRBD1 as D (5 bases). Trimming removed 4 bases at V and 5 bases at J, with 17 bases between. Germline CDR1 SGHTA, CDR2 FQGNSA. There are 15 residues in the CDR3. The CDR3 region is CASSSWGEREYGYTF. The CDR3 DNA is TGTGCCAGCAGCTCCTGGGGGGAGAGAGAGTATGGCTACACCTTC.

In DNA, the CDR3 is TGTGCCAGCAGCCCACAACAGGGAACTGAAGCTTTCTTT. This gives the protein CASSPQQGTEAFF. The chain carries TRBV7-3 and TRBJ1-1, with a tentative D call TRBD1 (6 bases). Germline CDR1 and CDR2: SGHTA and FQGTGA. Trimming took off 5 bases at V and 5 bases at J, with 12 bases between the two ends. The CDR3 has 13 residues.

This clonotype has a handful of counts. This rearrangement joins TRBV4-1 to TRBJ2-3; weak D call: TRBD2 (6 bases). This CDR3 is 15 amino acids long. Trimming took 4 bases from V and 1 from J, leaving 12 bases between them. Germline V gene sequence: CDR1 MGHRA, CDR2 YSYEKL. The CDR3: CASSRPGLGTDTQYF. The CDR3 coding sequence is TGCGCCAGCAGCCGACCGGGACTCGGCACAGATACGCAGTATTTT.

The genes are TRBV6-6 and TRBJ2-1, with D hard to call. CDR1 and CDR2 from the germline V gene are MNHNY and SVGAGI (reference sequence). V shed 8 bases and J shed 9 bases, with 17 bases lying between them. The CDR3 runs to 13 residues. The CDR3 DNA follows: TGTGCCAGCGGTCCGAGTTATACCAGTGAGCAGTTCTTC. This sequence encodes CASGPSYTSEQFF.

The rearrangement joins TRBV5-6 to TRBJ2-7; 9 bases are shared with TRBD1. The CDR3 runs to 15 residues. Unmatched junction bases numbered 8, after V lost 3 bases and J lost 4 bases. CDR1 SGHDT and CDR2 YYEEEE come from the germline V gene. CDR3 protein: CASSSDGTGSYEQYV. The CDR3 region has the DNA TGTGCCAGCAGCTCGGACGGGACAGGGAGTTACGAGCAGTACGTC.

This clonotype was observed a handful of times. The chain combines TRBV12-3 or TRBV12-4 with TRBJ2-7; D is uncertain. The CDR3 is 13 amino acids. V dropped 2 bases and J dropped 3 bases, with 8 bases sitting between them. CDR3: CASSLSGNYEQYV. The CDR3 nucleotides read TGTGCCAGCAGTTTATCCGGCAACTACGAGCAGTACGTC.

The chain employs TRBV18 and TRBJ2-7; D unclear. Deletions cut 4 bases from V and 6 bases from J, with 10 bases between. Germline assignment: CDR1 KGHSH and CDR2 LQKENI. The CDR3 extends over 12 amino acids. CDR3 residues: CASSLDVSEQYV. As DNA, the CDR3 is TGTGCCAGCTCACTGGACGTATCCGAGCAGTACGTC.

The CDR3 region is CASSSPRRPNYGYTF. DNA for the CDR3: TGTGCCAGCAGCTCCCCGCGGCGGCCTAACTATGGCTACACCTTC. This chain uses TRBV7-9 with TRBJ1-2; D unresolved. CDR1 is SEHNR, CDR2 FQNEAQ, per germline (reference sequence). This CDR3 contains 15 residues. Trimming pared 4 bases from V and 0 bases from J, leaving 12 bases between.